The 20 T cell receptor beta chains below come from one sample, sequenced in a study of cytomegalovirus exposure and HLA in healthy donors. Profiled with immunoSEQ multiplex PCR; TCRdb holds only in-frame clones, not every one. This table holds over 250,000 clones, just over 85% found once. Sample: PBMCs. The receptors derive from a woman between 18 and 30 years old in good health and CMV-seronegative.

The CDR3 region has the DNA TGTGCCAGCAGTTTTTCGCCCGGGAGTGGGTTACATACGCAGTATTTT. Protein sequence: CASSFSPGSGLHTQYF. The genes are TRBV28 and TRBJ2-3; the D gene is possibly TRBD2 (6 bases). The CDR3 totals 16 residues. Germline V gene data show CDR1 as MDHEN and CDR2 as SYDVKM. V was clipped by 3 bases and J by 7 bases, with 20 bases between them. Supplemented by reference TRBV28 and TRBJ2-3, the full variable domain reads DVKVTQSSRYLVKRTGEKVFLECVQDMDHENMFWYRQDPGLGLRLIYFSYDVKMKEKGDIPEGYSVSREKKERFSLILESASTNQTSMYLCASSFSPGSGLHTQYFGPGTRLTVL.

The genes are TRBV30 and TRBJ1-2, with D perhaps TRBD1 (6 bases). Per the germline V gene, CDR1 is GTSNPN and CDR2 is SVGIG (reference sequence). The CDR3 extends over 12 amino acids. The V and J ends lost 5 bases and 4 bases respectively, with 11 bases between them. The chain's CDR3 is CAWLSRGYGYTF. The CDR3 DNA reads TGTGCCTGGTTGAGCAGGGGCTATGGCTACACCTTC.

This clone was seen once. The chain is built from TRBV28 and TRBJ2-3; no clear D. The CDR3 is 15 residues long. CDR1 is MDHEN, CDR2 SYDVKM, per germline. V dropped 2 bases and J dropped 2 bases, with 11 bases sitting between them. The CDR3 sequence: CASSLPILNTDTQYF. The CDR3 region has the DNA TGTGCCAGCAGTTTACCCATCCTAAACACAGATACGCAGTATTTT.

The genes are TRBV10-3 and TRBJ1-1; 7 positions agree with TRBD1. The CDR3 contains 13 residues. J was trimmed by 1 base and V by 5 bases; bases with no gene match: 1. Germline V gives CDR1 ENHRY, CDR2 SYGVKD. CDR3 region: CAISWTGNTEAFF. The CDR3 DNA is TGTGCCATCAGTTGGACAGGGAACACTGAAGCTTTCTTT.

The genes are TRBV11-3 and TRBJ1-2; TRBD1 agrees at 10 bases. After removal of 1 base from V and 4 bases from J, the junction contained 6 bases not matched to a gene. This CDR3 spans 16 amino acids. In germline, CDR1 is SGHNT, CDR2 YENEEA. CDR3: CASSLARDRGAYGYTF. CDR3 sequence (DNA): TGTGCCAGCAGCTTAGCAAGGGACAGGGGAGCCTATGGCTACACCTTC.

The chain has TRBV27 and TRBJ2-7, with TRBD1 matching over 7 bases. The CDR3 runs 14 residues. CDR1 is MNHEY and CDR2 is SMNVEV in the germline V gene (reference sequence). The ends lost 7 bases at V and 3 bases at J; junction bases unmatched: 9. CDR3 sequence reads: CASTMRGGFYEQYF. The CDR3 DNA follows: TGTGCCAGCACCATGCGAGGGGGCTTCTACGAGCAGTACTTC.

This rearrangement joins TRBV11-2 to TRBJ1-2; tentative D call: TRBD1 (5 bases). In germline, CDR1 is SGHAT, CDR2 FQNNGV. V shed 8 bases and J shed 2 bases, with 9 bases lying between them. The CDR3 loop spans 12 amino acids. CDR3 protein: CASLGGNYGYTF. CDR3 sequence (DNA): TGTGCCAGCCTCGGGGGGAACTATGGCTACACCTTC. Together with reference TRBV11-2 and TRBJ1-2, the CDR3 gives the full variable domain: EAGVAQSPRYKIIEKRQSVAFWCNPISGHATLYWYQQILGQGPKLLIQFQNNGVVDDSQLPKDRFSAERLKGVDSTLKIQPAKLEDSAVYLCASLGGNYGYTFGSGTRLTVV.

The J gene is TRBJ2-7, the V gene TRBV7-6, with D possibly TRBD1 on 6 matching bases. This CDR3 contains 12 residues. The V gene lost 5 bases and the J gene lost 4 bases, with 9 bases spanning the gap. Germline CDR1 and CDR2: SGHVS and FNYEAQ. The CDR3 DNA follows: TGTGCCAGCAGCCCAGGGGAATACGAGCAGTACTTC. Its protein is CASSPGEYEQYF.

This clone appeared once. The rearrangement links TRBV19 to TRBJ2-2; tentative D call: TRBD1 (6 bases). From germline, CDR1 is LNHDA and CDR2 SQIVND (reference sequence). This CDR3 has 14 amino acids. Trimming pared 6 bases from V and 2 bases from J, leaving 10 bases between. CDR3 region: CASRARGNTGELFF. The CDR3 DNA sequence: TGTGCCAGTAGGGCCAGGGGCAACACCGGGGAGCTGTTTTTT.

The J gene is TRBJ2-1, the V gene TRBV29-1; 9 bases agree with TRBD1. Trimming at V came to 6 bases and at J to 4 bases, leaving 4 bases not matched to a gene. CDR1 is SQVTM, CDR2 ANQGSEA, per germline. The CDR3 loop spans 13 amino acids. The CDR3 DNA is TGCAGCGTCACCGGGACAGGGTACAATGAGCAGTTCTTC. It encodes CSVTGTGYNEQFF.

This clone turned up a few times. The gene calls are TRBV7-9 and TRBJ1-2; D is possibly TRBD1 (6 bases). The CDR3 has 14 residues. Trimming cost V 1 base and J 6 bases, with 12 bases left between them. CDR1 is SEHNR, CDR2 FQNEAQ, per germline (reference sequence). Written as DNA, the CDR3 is TGTGCCAGCAGCTTAGAGGCAGGGGCTAATGGCTACACCTTC. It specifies CASSLEAGANGYTF. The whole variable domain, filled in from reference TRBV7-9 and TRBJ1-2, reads DTGVSQNPRHKITKRGQNVTFRCDPISEHNRLYWYRQTLGQGPEFLTYFQNEAQLEKSRLLSDRFSAERPKGSFSTLEIQRTEQGDSAMYLCASSLEAGANGYTFGSGTRLTVV.

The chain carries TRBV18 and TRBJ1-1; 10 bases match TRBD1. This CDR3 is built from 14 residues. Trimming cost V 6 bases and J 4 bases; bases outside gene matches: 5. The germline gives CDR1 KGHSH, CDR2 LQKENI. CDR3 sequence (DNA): TGTGCCAGCTCGCGGACAGGGGGAGGCACTGAAGCTTTCTTT. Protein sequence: CASSRTGGGTEAFF.

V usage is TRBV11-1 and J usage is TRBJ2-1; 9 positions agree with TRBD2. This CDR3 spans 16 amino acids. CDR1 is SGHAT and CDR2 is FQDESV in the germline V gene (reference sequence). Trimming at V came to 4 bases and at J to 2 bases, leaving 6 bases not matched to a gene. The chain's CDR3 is CASSSPGLATYNEQFF. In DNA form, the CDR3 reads TGTGCCAGCAGCTCCCCTGGACTAGCGACCTACAATGAGCAGTTCTTC.

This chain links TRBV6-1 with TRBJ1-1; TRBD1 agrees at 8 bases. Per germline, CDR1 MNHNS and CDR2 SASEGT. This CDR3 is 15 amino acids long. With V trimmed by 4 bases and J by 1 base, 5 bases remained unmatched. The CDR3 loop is CASSGWTGRNTEAFF. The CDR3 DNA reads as TGTGCCAGCAGTGGTTGGACAGGGAGGAACACTGAAGCTTTCTTT.

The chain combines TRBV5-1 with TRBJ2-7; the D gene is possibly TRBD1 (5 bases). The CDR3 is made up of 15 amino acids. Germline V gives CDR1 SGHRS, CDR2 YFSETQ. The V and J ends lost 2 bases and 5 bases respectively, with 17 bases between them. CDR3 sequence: CASSFSRAVLNEQYF. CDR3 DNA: TGCGCCAGCAGCTTTTCCAGGGCCGTACTAAACGAGCAGTACTTC.

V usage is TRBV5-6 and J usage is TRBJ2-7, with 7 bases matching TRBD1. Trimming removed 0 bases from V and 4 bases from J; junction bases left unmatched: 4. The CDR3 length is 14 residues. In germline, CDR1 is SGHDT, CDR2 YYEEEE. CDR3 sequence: CASSLEIQGYEQYF. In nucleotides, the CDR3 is TGTGCCAGCAGCTTGGAAATACAGGGGTACGAGCAGTACTTC.

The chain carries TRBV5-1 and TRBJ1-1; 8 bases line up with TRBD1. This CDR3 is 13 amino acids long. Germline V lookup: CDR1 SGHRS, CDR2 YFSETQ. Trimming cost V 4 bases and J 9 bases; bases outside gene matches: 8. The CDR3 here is CASSQDREQKAFF. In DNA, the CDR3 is TGCGCCAGCAGCCAGGACAGGGAACAGAAAGCTTTCTTT.

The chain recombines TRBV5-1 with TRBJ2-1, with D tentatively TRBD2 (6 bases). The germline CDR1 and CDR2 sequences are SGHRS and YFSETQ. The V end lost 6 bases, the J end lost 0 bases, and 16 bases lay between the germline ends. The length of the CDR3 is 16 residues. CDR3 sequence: CASNLALGSSYNEQFF. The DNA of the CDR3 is TGCGCCAGCAACCTAGCGTTGGGAAGCTCCTACAATGAGCAGTTCTTC.

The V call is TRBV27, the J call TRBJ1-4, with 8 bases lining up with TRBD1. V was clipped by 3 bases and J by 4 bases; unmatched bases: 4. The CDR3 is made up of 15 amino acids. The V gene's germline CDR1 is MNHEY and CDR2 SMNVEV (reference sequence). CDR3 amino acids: CASSFLQGVNEKLFF. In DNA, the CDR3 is TGTGCCAGCAGTTTCCTACAGGGGGTTAATGAAAAACTGTTTTTT.

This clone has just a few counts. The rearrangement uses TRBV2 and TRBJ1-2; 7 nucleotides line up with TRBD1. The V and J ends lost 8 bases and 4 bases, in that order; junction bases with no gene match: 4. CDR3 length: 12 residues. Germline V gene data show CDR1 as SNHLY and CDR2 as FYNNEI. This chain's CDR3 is CASVQGFYGYTF. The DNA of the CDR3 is TGTGCCAGCGTACAGGGGTTCTATGGCTACACCTTC.